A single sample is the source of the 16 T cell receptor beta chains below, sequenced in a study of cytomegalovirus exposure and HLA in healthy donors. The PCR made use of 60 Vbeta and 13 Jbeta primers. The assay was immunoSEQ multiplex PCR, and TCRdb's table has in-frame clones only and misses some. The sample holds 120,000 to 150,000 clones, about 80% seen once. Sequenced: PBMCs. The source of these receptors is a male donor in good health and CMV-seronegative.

CDR3 sequence (DNA): TGTGCCAGCAGCTCCCAGGGCGGGATCACTGAAGCTTTCTTT. Its protein is CASSSQGGITEAFF. This sequence joins TRBV7-3 and TRBJ1-1, with D possibly being TRBD1 (5 bases). V was trimmed by 4 bases and J by 4 bases, leaving 13 bases between them. The CDR3 runs 14 residues. Germline CDR1 is SGHTA and CDR2 is FQGTGA.

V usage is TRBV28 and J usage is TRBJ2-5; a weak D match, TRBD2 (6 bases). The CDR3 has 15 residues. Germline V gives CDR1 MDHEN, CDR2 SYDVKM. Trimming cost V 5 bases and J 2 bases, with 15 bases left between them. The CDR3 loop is CASSTWGESQETQYF. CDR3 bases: TGTGCCAGCAGTACGTGGGGGGAGTCACAAGAGACCCAGTACTTC.

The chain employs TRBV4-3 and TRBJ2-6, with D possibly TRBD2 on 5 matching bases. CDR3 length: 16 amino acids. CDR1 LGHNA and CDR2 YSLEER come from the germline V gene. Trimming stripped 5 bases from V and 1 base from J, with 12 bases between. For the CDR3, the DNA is TGCGCCAGCAGCTCGGAGGTCGGGTCTGGGGCCAACGTCCTGACTTTC. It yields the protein CASSSEVGSGANVLTF.

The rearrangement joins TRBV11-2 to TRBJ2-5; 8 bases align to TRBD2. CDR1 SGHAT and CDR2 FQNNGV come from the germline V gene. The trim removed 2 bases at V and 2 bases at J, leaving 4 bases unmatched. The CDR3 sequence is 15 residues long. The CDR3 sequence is CASSLSPSGQETQYF. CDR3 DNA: TGTGCCAGCAGCTTAAGTCCTAGCGGGCAAGAGACCCAGTACTTC.

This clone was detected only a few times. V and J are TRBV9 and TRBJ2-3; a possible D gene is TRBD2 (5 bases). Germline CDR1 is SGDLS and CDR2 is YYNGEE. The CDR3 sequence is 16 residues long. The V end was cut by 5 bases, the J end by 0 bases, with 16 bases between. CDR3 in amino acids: CASSAGLDSSTDTQYF. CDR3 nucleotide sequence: TGTGCCAGCAGTGCAGGACTTGACTCTAGCACAGATACGCAGTATTTT.

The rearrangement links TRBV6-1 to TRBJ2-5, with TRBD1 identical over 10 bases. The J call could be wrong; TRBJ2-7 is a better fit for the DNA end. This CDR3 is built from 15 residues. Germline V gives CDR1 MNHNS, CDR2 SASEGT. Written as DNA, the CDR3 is TGTGCCAGCAGTGAATTATGGACAGGGGGCTACGAGCAGTACTTC. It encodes CASSELWTGGYEQYF.

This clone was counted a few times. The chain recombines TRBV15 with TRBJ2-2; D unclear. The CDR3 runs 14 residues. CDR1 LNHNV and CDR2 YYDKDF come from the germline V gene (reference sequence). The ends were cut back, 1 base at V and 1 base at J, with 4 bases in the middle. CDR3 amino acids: CATSRARNTGELFF. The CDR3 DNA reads TGTGCCACCAGCAGAGCTCGGAACACCGGGGAGCTGTTTTTT.

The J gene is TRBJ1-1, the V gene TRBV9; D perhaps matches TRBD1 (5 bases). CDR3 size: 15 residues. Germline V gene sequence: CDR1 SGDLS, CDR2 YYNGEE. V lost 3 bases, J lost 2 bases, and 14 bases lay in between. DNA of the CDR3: TGTGCCAGCAGCGCATCCTTGACAGCTAACACTGAAGCTTTCTTT. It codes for CASSASLTANTEAFF. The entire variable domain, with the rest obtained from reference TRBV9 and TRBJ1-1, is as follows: DSGVTQTPKHLITATGQRVTLRCSPRSGDLSVYWYQQSLDQGLQFLIQYYNGEERAKGNILERFSAQQFPDLHSELNLSSLELGDSALYFCASSASLTANTEAFFGQGTRLTVV.

CDR3 sequence (DNA): TGTGCCACCAGCAGAGATCGGGGGAATCAGCCCCAGCATTTT. This gives the protein CATSRDRGNQPQHF. The V gene is TRBV15, the J gene TRBJ1-5; D perhaps matches TRBD1 (5 bases). Per the germline V gene, CDR1 is LNHNV and CDR2 is YYDKDF (reference sequence). The CDR3 covers 14 residues. V was shortened by 0 bases and J by 4 bases, with 7 bases between the two germline ends.

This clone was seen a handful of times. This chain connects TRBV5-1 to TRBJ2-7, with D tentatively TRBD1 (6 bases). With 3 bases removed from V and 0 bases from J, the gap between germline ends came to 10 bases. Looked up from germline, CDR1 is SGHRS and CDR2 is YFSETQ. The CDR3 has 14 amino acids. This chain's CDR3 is CASSSTGTSYEQYF. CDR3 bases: TGCGCCAGCAGCTCAACAGGGACCTCCTACGAGCAGTACTTC.

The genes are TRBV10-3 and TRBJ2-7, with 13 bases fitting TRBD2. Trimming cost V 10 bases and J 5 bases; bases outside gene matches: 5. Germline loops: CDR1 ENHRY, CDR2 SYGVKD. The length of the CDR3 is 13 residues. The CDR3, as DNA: TGTGCCACCCGACTAGCGGGAGGCGACGAGCAGTACTTC. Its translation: CATRLAGGDEQYF.

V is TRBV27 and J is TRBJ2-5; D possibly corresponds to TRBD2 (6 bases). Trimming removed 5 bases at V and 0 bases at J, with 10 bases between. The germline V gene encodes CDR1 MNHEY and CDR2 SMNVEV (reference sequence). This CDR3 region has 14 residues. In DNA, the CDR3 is TGTGCCAGCAGTCGGGGGAGCTACCAAGAGACCCAGTACTTC. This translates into CASSRGSYQETQYF.

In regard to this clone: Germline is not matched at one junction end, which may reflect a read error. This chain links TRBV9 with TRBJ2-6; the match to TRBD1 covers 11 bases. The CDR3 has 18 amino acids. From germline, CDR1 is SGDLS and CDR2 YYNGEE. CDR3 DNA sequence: TGTGCCAGCAGCGTAGGACGGACAGGGGGCTCTGGGGCCAACGCCCTGACTTTC. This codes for CASSVGRTGGSGANALTF.

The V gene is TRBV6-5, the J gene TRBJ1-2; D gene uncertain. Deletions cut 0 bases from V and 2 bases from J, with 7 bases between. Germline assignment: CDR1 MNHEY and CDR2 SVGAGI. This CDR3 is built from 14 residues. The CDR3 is CASSYSLGNYGYTF. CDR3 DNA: TGTGCCAGCAGTTACTCGCTAGGAAACTATGGCTACACCTTC.

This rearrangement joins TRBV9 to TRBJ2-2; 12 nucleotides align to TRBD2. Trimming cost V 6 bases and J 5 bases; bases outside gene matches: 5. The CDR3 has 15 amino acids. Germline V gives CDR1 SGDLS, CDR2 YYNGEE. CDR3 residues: CASNPSGGATGELFF. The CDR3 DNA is TGTGCCAGCAACCCTAGCGGGGGGGCAACCGGGGAGCTGTTTTTT.

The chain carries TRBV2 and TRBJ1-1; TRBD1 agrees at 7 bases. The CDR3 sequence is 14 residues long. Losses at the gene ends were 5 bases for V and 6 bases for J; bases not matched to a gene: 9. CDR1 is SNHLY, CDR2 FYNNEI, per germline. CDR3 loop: CASSKRGRISEAFF. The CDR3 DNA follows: TGTGCCAGCAGTAAAAGGGGGCGTATATCTGAAGCTTTCTTT.